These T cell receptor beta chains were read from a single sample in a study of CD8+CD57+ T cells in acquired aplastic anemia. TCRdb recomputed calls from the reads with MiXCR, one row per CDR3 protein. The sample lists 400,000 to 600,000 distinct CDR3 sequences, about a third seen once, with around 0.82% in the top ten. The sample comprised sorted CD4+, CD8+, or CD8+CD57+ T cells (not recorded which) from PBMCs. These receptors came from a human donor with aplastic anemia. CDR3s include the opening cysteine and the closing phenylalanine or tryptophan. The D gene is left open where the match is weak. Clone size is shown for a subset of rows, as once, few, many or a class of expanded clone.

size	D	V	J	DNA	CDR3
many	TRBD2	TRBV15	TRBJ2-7	TGTGCCACCAGCAGCTGGCTAGCGGTCTACGAGCAGTACTTC	CATSSWLAVYEQYF
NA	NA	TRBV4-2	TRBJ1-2	TGTGCCAGCAGCCAAGAAGGTACAGGTCCATCCTTTAACCTCTATGGCTACACCTTC	CASSQEGTGPSFNLYGYTF
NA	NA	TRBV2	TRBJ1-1	TGTGCCAGCAGGTTCGTCCTGGGAAACACTGAAGCTTTCTTT	CASRFVLGNTEAFF
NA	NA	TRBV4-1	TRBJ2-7	TGCGCCAGCAGCCAAGAGAAATATAGGCCCGACTACGAGCAGTACTTC	CASSQEKYRPDYEQYF
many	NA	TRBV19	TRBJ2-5	TGTGCCAGTAGTATAGGCAGTCATACGGAGACCCAGTACTTC	CASSIGSHTETQYF
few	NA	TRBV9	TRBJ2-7	TGTGCCAGCAGCGTAGCTTTGGAGGTCGGAGAGCAGTACTTC	CASSVALEVGEQYF
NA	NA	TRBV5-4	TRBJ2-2	TGTGCCAGCAGTCCCGGAGAGGGGAATACCGGGGAGCTGTTTTTT	CASSPGEGNTGELFF
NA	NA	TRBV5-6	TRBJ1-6	TGTGCCAGCAGCTTGCGGCGACAGGCAATTTCACCCCTCCACTTT	CASSLRRQAISPLHF
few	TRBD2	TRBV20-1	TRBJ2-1	TGCAGTGCTCCCGGACTAGCGGGAGCAATCTACAATGAGCAGTTCTTC	CSAPGLAGAIYNEQFF
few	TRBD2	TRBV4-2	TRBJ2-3	TGTGCCAGCAGCCCCCTACCGGGACTAGCGGGGGGCGCTAGCACAGATACGCAGTATTTT	CASSPLPGLAGGASTDTQYF
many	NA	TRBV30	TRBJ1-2	TGTGCCTGGAGTGCCGAGAACTATGGCTACACCTTC	CAWSAENYGYTF
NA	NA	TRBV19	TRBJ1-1	TGTGCCAGCAGTGGGGGGGCCAGGGGGAACACTGAAGCTTTCTTT	CASSGGARGNTEAFF
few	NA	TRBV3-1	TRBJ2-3	TGTGCCAGCAGCCAAGTCGGGGCTAGCACAGATACGCAGTATTTT	CASSQVGASTDTQYF
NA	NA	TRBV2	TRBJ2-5	TGTGCCAGCAAGAGGGGGGGGGGCACCCCCGGGGAGACCCAGTACTTC	CASKRGGGTPGETQYF
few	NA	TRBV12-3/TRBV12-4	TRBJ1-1	TGTGCCAGCAGTTTAGGAGATAACACTGAAGCTTTCTTT	CASSLGDNTEAFF
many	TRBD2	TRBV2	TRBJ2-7	TGTGCCAGCATCGCCCTGTGGGCGGGGGCCTACGAGCAGTACTTC	CASIALWAGAYEQYF
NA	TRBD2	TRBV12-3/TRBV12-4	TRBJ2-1	TGTGCCAGCAGCGCTACTAGCGGGGGAGTCTATGAGCAGTTCTTC	CASSATSGGVYEQFF
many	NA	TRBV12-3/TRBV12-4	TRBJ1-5	TGTGCCAGCAGTTTAGCGCGTAGGGAAGAGGACAATCAGCCCCAGCATTTT	CASSLARREEDNQPQHF
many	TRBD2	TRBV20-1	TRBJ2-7	TGCAGTGCTTCTTCTAGCGGACTCTCCTCCTACGAGCAGTACTTC	CSASSSGLSSYEQYF
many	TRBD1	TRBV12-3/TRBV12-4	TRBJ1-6	TGTGCCAGCAGCCTGACAGGGAATGATTCACCCCTCCACTTT	CASSLTGNDSPLHF
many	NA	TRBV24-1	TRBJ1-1	TGTGCCACCAGTGTGCGGGGGCTGAACACTGAAGCTTTCTTT	CATSVRGLNTEAFF
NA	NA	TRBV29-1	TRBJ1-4	TGCAGCGTTATGAAGAAAGGGACACTGTTTTTT	CSVMKKGTLFF
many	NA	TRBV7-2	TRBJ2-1	TGTGCCAGCAGCTTAGTTTCGGGCGGCCGGGAGCAGTTCTTC	CASSLVSGGREQFF
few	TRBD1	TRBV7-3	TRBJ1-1	TGTGCCAGCAGCTTAACGGGACAGACATCCAACACTGAAGCTTTCTTT	CASSLTGQTSNTEAFF
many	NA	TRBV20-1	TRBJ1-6	TGCAGTGCTAGAGAAGGGGCGAGTAATTCACCCCTCCACTTT	CSAREGASNSPLHF
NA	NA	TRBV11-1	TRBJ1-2	TGTGCCTGCCAAACACGGCGGGCTAACTATGGCTACACCTTC	CACQTRRANYGYTF
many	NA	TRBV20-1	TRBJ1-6	TGCAGTGCTACTTATGGGACTAACCACTTT	CSATYGTNHF
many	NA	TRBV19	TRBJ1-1	TGTGCCAGTAGTATTACGGTCAGCTACGAAGCTTTCTTT	CASSITVSYEAFF
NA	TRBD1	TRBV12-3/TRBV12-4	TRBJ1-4	TGTGCCAGCAGTTTCTACAGGGGAGAAAAACTGTTTTTT	CASSFYRGEKLFF
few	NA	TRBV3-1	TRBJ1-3	TGTGCCAGCAGCCAAGCAGGGCCTGGAAACACCATATATTTT	CASSQAGPGNTIYF
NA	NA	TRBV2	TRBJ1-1	TGTGCCAGCAGTGATACGGTGGGGGGGGCAATGAACACTGAAGCTTTCTTT	CASSDTVGGAMNTEAFF
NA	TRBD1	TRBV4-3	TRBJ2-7	TGCGCCAGCAGCCAAGCCCCCGGGACAGGGGGGACCGAGCAGTACTTC	CASSQAPGTGGTEQYF
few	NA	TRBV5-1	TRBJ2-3	TGCGCCAGCAGCCCGAGTCTCGGCGGTAGCACAGATACGCAGTATTTT	CASSPSLGGSTDTQYF
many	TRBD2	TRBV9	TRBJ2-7	TGTGCCAGCAGCGTAGGGGCTAGCGGGAGGAACTACGAGCAGTACTTC	CASSVGASGRNYEQYF
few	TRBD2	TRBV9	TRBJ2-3	TGTGCCAGCAGCGTAGCCGTAGCGGGAGTGGCGACAGATACGCAGTATTTT	CASSVAVAGVATDTQYF